This record looks at one T cell receptor (beta chain) sequence and its context. The clone's antigen remains unknown. No clone much larger than this one lies a single base away; base qualities are absent. This sample was included in a study of graft-versus-host responses after intestinal transplantation (dated by TCRdb to the early 2020s). Notes on the research overall: The transplants that recipients received were multivisceral, liver-intestinal, or isolated intestinal. Donor T cell macrochimerism was defined as a peak of at least 4% donor T cells among recipient peripheral blood mononuclear cells. All recipients received anti-thymocyte globulin induction followed by maintenance tacrolimus and steroids for around three years. Bulk TCR-beta CDR3 sequencing was used to track graft-versus-host and host-versus-graft alloreactive T cell clones in the graft, circulation and bone marrow after intestinal transplantation. Alloreactive clones were identified by sequencing pre-transplant mixed lymphocyte reaction products and comparing these products with unstimulated pre-transplant donor and recipient T cells. Of the 20 to 30 intestinal transplant recipients enrolled in the cohort, one of whom was a retransplant, a few patients without pretransplant specimens were excluded. Instead of going to the commercial service, samples from a few later patients were sequenced in-house on an Illumina MiSeq and processed with MiXCR. The paper as a whole reports these results and caveats: High GvH to HvG T cell clonal ratios were observed in the allografts of patients with donor T cell macrochimerism. GvH clones were found in recipient bone marrow, and some of the GvH clones appeared earlier in ileal mucosa or blood, which is consistent with an intestinal mucosal origin. Peak levels of circulating GvH clones were associated with declines in HvG clones early after transplant. Conclusions were limited by the relatively low number and heterogeneity of intestinal transplant patients.

The library was made by the immunoSEQ multiplex PCR assay. In most patients, genomic DNA was isolated using the Qiagen DNeasy Blood and Tissue Kit and sent frozen to Adaptive Biotechnologies for TCR sequencing. Adaptive Biotechnologies carried out high-throughput TCR-beta CDR3 sequencing of genomic DNA for most patients. Per the source publication's procedure: TCR sequencing data were retrieved from Adaptive's ImmunoSEQ software for 15 to 20 patients, whereas a few other patients were processed with MiXCR and VDJtools. To correct CD4 versus CD8 sorting errors, sequences present in both subsets at a frequency ratio below 5:1 were removed. CDR3 nucleotide sequences shared between donor and recipient were removed because their origin could not be assigned. To be classed as alloreactive, a clone needed at least 2-fold expansion over unstimulated cells and a minimum CFSE-low frequency of 0.002% (template counts) or 0.001% (read counts). Mappable clones were those detected in sequenced pre-transplant spleen, lymph node, or MLR CFSE-low populations of the donor or recipient. The cumulative frequency of alloreactive clones was calculated as a percentage of all sequences, weighted by copy number. TCRdb holds this immuneACCESS table with in-frame rearrangements only. Some clones are missing; in checked studies, unresolved V genes explain under half, and the rest has no known cause. That table supplies the V and J calls and clone size; D and trimming were determined from the DNA. Counted in this sample were about 110,000 clones; just over 90% of them appeared once. The ten largest clonotypes hold 0.4% to 0.55% of the sample.

The time point label, read with the paper, signifies: cells obtained before transplantation from donor or recipient. CD3+CD4+ and CD3+CD8+ populations were FACS-sorted from unstimulated pre-transplant donor and recipient cells taken from spleen or lymph nodes. Sequences were derived from unstimulated CD8+ T cells sorted from spleen or lymph node cells, sampled before intestinal transplant. The TCR sequence derives from a human donor who received an intestinal transplant.

The CDR3 region: CASSLYYSNQPQHF. In nucleotides, the sequence is TGTGCCAGCTCACTCTATTATAGCAATCAGCCCCAGCATTTT. The sequence is built from TRBV18 and TRBJ1-5, with the D gene too uncertain to name. V is cut by 4 bases and J by 0 bases, and the space between the germline ends is 7 bases. The CDR3 goes from the cysteine to the phenylalanine over 14 residues. This entry keeps only the CDR3 DNA: 42 bases, framed from base 1. Per the germline V gene, KGHSH is the CDR1 and LQKENI is the CDR2.